One sample yielded the 5 T cell receptor beta chains listed below, sequenced in a study of T-cell memory formation after mild COVID-19. TCRdb re-called the 5' RACE reads through MiXCR, storing one row per CDR3 protein. The repertoire holds about 310,000 distinct CDR3 sequences, with more than 15% as singletons. The sequencing input was PBMCs or a T cell subset sorted from them (not recorded which). The receptor set was obtained from a young man who had mild COVID-19 (a few samples of this study predate the infection). Cell type and time point are not known.

This clonotype was picked up a small number of times. The V call is TRBV29-1, the J call TRBJ2-7, with D unclear. V was pared by 4 bases and J by 2 bases, with 9 bases between. This CDR3 contains 12 residues. The germline gives CDR1 SQVTM, CDR2 ANQGSEA. The CDR3 DNA sequence: TGCAGCGTTGTCGCCGAGACCTACGAGCAGTACTTC. It translates to CSVVAETYEQYF.

There are a few counts of this clonotype. The V gene is TRBV5-1, the J gene TRBJ2-3; TRBD2 aligns across 13 bases. The V gene end was trimmed by 4 bases and the J gene end by 0 bases; junction bases not matched to a gene: 2. Per germline, CDR1 SGHRS and CDR2 YFSETQ. The CDR3 has 16 amino acids. CDR3 DNA sequence: TGCGCCAGCAGCGAGGGACTAGCGGGGAGCACAGATACGCAGTATTTT. As protein: CASSEGLAGSTDTQYF.

The V call is TRBV12-3 or TRBV12-4, the J call TRBJ2-7, with 14 bases fitting TRBD2. The CDR3 is made up of 15 amino acids. The V gene end was trimmed by 6 bases and the J gene end by 3 bases; junction bases not matched to a gene: 4. The CDR3 loop reads CASSETSGGVYEQYF. The CDR3 DNA reads TGTGCCAGCAGCGAGACTAGCGGGGGGGTCTACGAGCAGTACTTC.

This clonotype has just a few counts. V usage is TRBV6-6 and J usage is TRBJ1-1, with D unresolved. The germline V gene encodes CDR1 MNHNY and CDR2 SVGAGI (reference sequence). V shed 0 bases and J shed 10 bases, with 9 bases lying between them. The length of the CDR3 is 12 residues. CDR3: CASSYSVAGAFF. The DNA of the CDR3 is TGTGCCAGCAGTTACTCTGTTGCTGGAGCTTTCTTT.

This chain uses TRBV2 with TRBJ2-3, with D possibly being TRBD1 (5 bases). The CDR3 extends over 13 amino acids. The germline CDR1 and CDR2 sequences are SNHLY and FYNNEI. V was clipped by 5 bases and J by 2 bases, with 8 bases between them. In nucleotides, the CDR3 is TGTGCCAGCAGTTACAGGTTCACAGATACGCAGTATTTT. Translating it yields CASSYRFTDTQYF.